One and the same sample provided the 17 T cell receptor beta chains below, sequenced in a study of blood T cell repertoires in COVID-19. TCRdb keeps only in-frame clones here, not all; method: immunoSEQ multiplex PCR. The profile shows about 210,000 clones, approximately 85% of them singletons. Specimen: peripheral blood. The receptors were gathered from a woman in her forties or fifties with active or convalescent COVID-19.

The rearrangement uses TRBV5-8 and TRBJ1-3; TRBD1 is a possible D gene (5 bases). Trimming pared 4 bases from V and 1 base from J, leaving 15 bases between. The CDR3 sequence is 16 residues long. CDR1 and CDR2 from the germline V gene are SGHTS and YDEGEE. The CDR3 region is CASSTPGRWSGNTIYF. The CDR3 DNA is TGTGCCAGCAGCACCCCAGGGAGGTGGTCTGGAAACACCATATATTTT.

The chain combines TRBV2 with TRBJ1-2, with 10 bases that match TRBD1. With 3 bases clipped from V and 3 bases from J, the junction kept 7 bases outside the gene matches. This CDR3 region has 16 residues. Per the germline V gene, CDR1 is SNHLY and CDR2 is FYNNEI. The CDR3 DNA sequence: TGTGCCAGCAGTGAGGGTTTCGGACAGGGGGACTATGGCTACACCTTC. Translation gives CASSEGFGQGDYGYTF.

The V and J genes are TRBV19 and TRBJ2-7; a possible D gene is TRBD2 (6 bases). This CDR3 comprises 13 residues. Trimming took 5 bases from V and 3 from J, leaving 11 bases between them. The V gene's germline CDR1 is LNHDA and CDR2 SQIVND (reference sequence). The CDR3 spells CASSSGLHYEQYF. Written as DNA, the CDR3 is TGTGCCAGTAGTTCGGGACTCCACTACGAGCAGTACTTC. The variable domain in full, completed from reference TRBV19 and TRBJ2-7, reads DGGITQSPKYLFRKEGQNVTLSCEQNLNHDAMYWYRQDPGQGLRLIYYSQIVNDFQKGDIAEGYSVSREKKESFPLTVTSAQKNPTAFYLCASSSGLHYEQYFGPGTRLTVT.

This sequence joins TRBV6-6 and TRBJ2-7; D possibly corresponds to TRBD2 (6 bases). CDR1 and CDR2 from the germline V gene are MNHNY and SVGAGI (reference sequence). The CDR3 totals 16 residues. Trimming stripped 3 bases from V and 0 bases from J, with 15 bases between. CDR3 nucleotides: TGTGCCAGCAGTTATGAAACGGGACTCACCTCCTACGAGCAGTACTTC. Translated: CASSYETGLTSYEQYF.

The table lists this clone with a few counts. This chain links TRBV18 with TRBJ1-2; D not certain. The germline V gene encodes CDR1 KGHSH and CDR2 LQKENI. Trimming pared 6 bases from V and 8 bases from J, leaving 10 bases between. The CDR3 has 11 residues. The CDR3 reads CASSEGSGYTF. As DNA, the CDR3 is TGTGCCAGCTCTGAAGGGAGCGGCTACACCTTC.

V usage is TRBV6-2 or TRBV6-3 and J usage is TRBJ2-1; no definite D call. V was clipped by 2 bases and J by 9 bases, with 20 bases between them. The CDR3 totals 16 residues. Germline loops: CDR1 MNHEY, CDR2 SVGEGT. The CDR3 sequence is CASSYGPSRSFGEQFF. The CDR3 DNA reads TGTGCCAGCAGTTACGGTCCTAGTCGGTCGTTCGGTGAGCAGTTCTTC.

Notes on this clone: Other nucleotide sequences from this sample produce the same CDR3. The rearrangement links TRBV18 to TRBJ1-1; D gene unclear. The CDR3 covers 13 residues. The germline V and J ends were trimmed by 2 bases and 3 bases, with 7 bases remaining between them. Germline values: CDR1 KGHSH, CDR2 LQKENI. The CDR3 region has the DNA TGTGCCAGCTCACCAGGCTTGGACACTGAAGCTTTCTTT. Residues: CASSPGLDTEAFF.

J is TRBJ1-5 and V is TRBV5-4, with D unclear. CDR1 and CDR2 (germline): SGHNT, YYREEE (reference sequence). V was cut by 4 bases and J by 3 bases, with 11 bases left in between. The length of the CDR3 is 14 residues. Written as DNA, the CDR3 is TGTGCCAGCAGCCCCGGAGGGTACAATCAGCCCCAGCATTTT. This sequence encodes CASSPGGYNQPQHF.

The chain has TRBV25-1 and TRBJ1-2; 7 positions agree with TRBD1. Germline values: CDR1 MGHDK, CDR2 SYGVNS. The CDR3 runs 16 residues. V gave up 7 bases and J gave up 8 bases; unmatched junction bases: 19. The CDR3 region has the DNA TGTGCCAGCACTGTAGGGACAGCCGACTTTCCGAGGGGCTACACCTTC. Its translation: CASTVGTADFPRGYTF.

This clone was seen only once. The CDR3 protein is CASSYDSGAFF. The DNA for the CDR3 is TGTGCCAGCAGCTACGACAGTGGAGCTTTCTTT. The chain uses TRBV3-1 (or the pseudogene TRBV3-2) and TRBJ1-1, with a weak D call TRBD1 (5 bases). The CDR3 is made up of 11 amino acids. Deletions cut 5 bases from V and 10 bases from J, with 11 bases between. Germline CDR1 reads LGHDT; CDR2 reads YNNKEL (reference sequence).

This chain joins TRBV15 and TRBJ2-1; D is possibly TRBD2 (5 bases). The CDR3 extends over 16 amino acids. Germline V lookup: CDR1 LNHNV, CDR2 YYDKDF (reference sequence). Trimming took 2 bases from V and 7 from J, leaving 18 bases between them. CDR3: CATSRLQQESGNEQFF. Written as DNA, the CDR3 is TGTGCCACCAGCAGACTACAGCAGGAAAGCGGTAATGAGCAGTTCTTC.

The chain combines TRBV7-2 with TRBJ2-3; 8 bases align to TRBD2. There are 15 residues in the CDR3. Germline-derived CDR1 and CDR2 are SGHTA and FQGNSA. Unmatched junction bases numbered 4, after V lost 3 bases and J lost 2 bases. The DNA of the CDR3 is TGTGCCAGCAGCTTTTCGGGAGGGTACACAGATACGCAGTATTTT. Translating gives CASSFSGGYTDTQYF. The full variable domain, its missing parts supplied by reference TRBV7-2 and TRBJ2-3, is GAGVSQSPSNKVTEKGKDVELRCDPISGHTALYWYRQSLGQGLEFLIYFQGNSAPDKSGLPSDRFSAERTGGSVSTLTIQRTQQEDSAVYLCASSFSGGYTDTQYFGPGTRLTVL.

The chain joins TRBV7-9 to TRBJ2-3, with 12 bases identical to TRBD2. The CDR3 spans 18 residues. Trimming cost V 1 base and J 5 bases; bases outside gene matches: 10. The V gene's germline CDR1 is SEHNR and CDR2 FQNEAQ (reference sequence). This CDR3 is CASSLEILRGLAGDTQYF. The CDR3 region has the DNA TGTGCCAGCAGCTTAGAAATCTTAAGGGGACTAGCGGGAGATACGCAGTATTTT.

The chain uses TRBV1 and TRBJ1-6; the table calls TRBD1, which could not be checked here. TRBV1 is designated a pseudogene. The CDR3 length is 15 residues. CDR3 in DNA: TGCACCAGCAGCTTTGGGACAGGGGATAATTCACCCCTCCACTTT. This sequence encodes CTSSFGTGDNSPLHF.

The CDR3 loop reads CASITREKLFF. CDR3 nucleotides: TGTGCCAGCATTACCAGAGAAAAACTGTTTTTT. The chain employs TRBV6-5 and TRBJ1-4; the D is unclear. V shed 7 bases and J shed 8 bases, with 8 bases lying between them. This CDR3 is built from 11 residues. The germline gives CDR1 MNHEY, CDR2 SVGAGI.

This chain joins TRBV5-6 and TRBJ2-5, with D possibly TRBD1 on 6 matching bases. The CDR3 has 13 amino acids. Germline CDR1 is SGHDT and CDR2 is YYEEEE. V lost 0 bases and J 5 bases, leaving 8 bases between the germline ends. The CDR3 coding sequence is TGTGCCAGCAGCTTGGAGGGGGTTGAGACCCAGTACTTC. Translated: CASSLEGVETQYF.

V usage is TRBV5-1 and J usage is TRBJ2-4, with 10 bases identical to TRBD2. This CDR3 region has 15 residues. From germline, CDR1 is SGHRS and CDR2 YFSETQ. V was clipped by 4 bases and J by 8 bases; unmatched bases: 9. The CDR3 sequence: CASSRQAGGPYIQYF. The CDR3 DNA is TGCGCCAGCAGCCGCCAAGCGGGAGGGCCTTACATTCAGTACTTC.